Following are 27 T cell receptor beta chains from one sample sequenced in a study of vaccination effects on CD4 cells after COVID-19. Researchers isolated CD4+ T cells once roughly nine days of culture had elapsed. Every participant took two doses of the BNT162b2 or mRNA-1273 vaccine. These TCRs' antigens remain unknown. Here immunoSEQ multiplex PCR was the method, and the copy in TCRdb shows in-frame clones only, minus some. There are more than 60,000 clones in the sample; just under 75% occur only once, and over 2% lies in the top ten. This specimen consisted of CD4+ T cells from PBMCs cultured without peptide, obtained after COVID-19 vaccination. Every receptor here comes from a human donor who received a COVID-19 vaccine.

V is TRBV2 and J is TRBJ1-6; D is unresolved. CDR1 and CDR2 from the germline V gene are SNHLY and FYNNEI. V was shortened by 6 bases and J by 7 bases, with 16 bases between the two germline ends. This CDR3 region has 15 residues. CDR3 residues: CASSELGPMNSPLHF. In DNA form, the CDR3 reads TGTGCCAGCAGCGAACTTGGACCGATGAATTCACCCCTCCACTTT. Drawing the rest from reference TRBV2 and TRBJ1-6, the complete variable domain is EPEVTQTPSHQVTQMGQEVILRCVPISNHLYFYWYRQILGQKVEFLVSFYNNEISEKSEIFDDQFSVERPDGSNFTLKIRSTKLEDSAMYFCASSELGPMNSPLHFGNGTRLTVT.

V and J are TRBV14 and TRBJ1-3, with D possibly being TRBD1 (5 bases). The CDR3 contains 15 residues. V was pared by 1 base and J by 3 bases, with 10 bases between. The germline V gene encodes CDR1 SGHDN and CDR2 FVKESK. The CDR3 bases are TGTGCCAGCAGCCAAGTGGGGGTAAATGGAAACACCATATATTTT. Translating gives CASSQVGVNGNTIYF.

The V and J genes are TRBV27 and TRBJ1-4; tentative D call: TRBD1 (5 bases). The germline V gene encodes CDR1 MNHEY and CDR2 SMNVEV (reference sequence). The CDR3 loop spans 14 amino acids. With 7 bases removed from V and 8 bases from J, the gap between germline ends came to 17 bases. In nucleotides, the CDR3 is TGTGCCAGCAACCGGGTTGGTGGGGGGGAAAAACTGTTTTTT. Encoded protein: CASNRVGGGEKLFF.

The chain joins TRBV5-6 to TRBJ2-6, with D perhaps matching TRBD1 (6 bases). V lost 0 bases, J lost 0 bases, and 10 bases lay in between. Germline CDR1 SGHDT, CDR2 YYEEEE. The CDR3 sequence is 17 residues long. CDR3 coding DNA: TGTGCCAGCAGCTTGGATGGGACAATCTCTGGGGCCAACGTCCTGACTTTC. Amino acid sequence: CASSLDGTISGANVLTF. Full variable domain (outside the CDR3, taken from reference TRBV5-6 and TRBJ2-6): DAGVTQSPTHLIKTRGQQVTLRCSPKSGHDTVSWYQQALGQGPQFIFQYYEEEERQRGNFPDRFSGHQFPNYSSELNVNALLLGDSALYLCASSLDGTISGANVLTFGAGSRLTVL.

This chain joins TRBV24-1 and TRBJ2-1; possible D gene TRBD1, 6 bases. V lost 5 bases to trimming and J lost 8 bases, with 12 bases between them. Germline CDR1 and CDR2: KGHDR and SFDVKD. This CDR3 has 13 residues. CDR3 sequence (DNA): TGTGCCACCAGTGTGGGACATAGCCATGAGCAGTTCTTC. Amino acids: CATSVGHSHEQFF.

The rearrangement uses TRBV27 and TRBJ1-2; D is perhaps TRBD1 (5 bases). This CDR3 region has 13 residues. V shed 4 bases and J shed 6 bases, with 12 bases lying between them. The germline V gene encodes CDR1 MNHEY and CDR2 SMNVEV (reference sequence). The CDR3 loop reads CASSYRQGHGYTF. DNA for the CDR3: TGTGCCAGCAGTTATCGGCAGGGCCATGGCTACACCTTC.

V and J are TRBV7-9 and TRBJ2-3; D is possibly TRBD2 (6 bases). The CDR3 loop spans 14 amino acids. Germline V gene sequence: CDR1 SEHNR, CDR2 FQNEAQ (reference sequence). Trimming stripped 6 bases from V and 1 base from J, with 11 bases between. The CDR3 coding sequence is TGTGCCAGCAGTGCTAGCGTGGGCACAGATACGCAGTATTTT. Amino acid sequence: CASSASVGTDTQYF. Based on the CDR3 plus reference TRBV7-9 and TRBJ2-3, the full variable domain is DTGVSQNPRHKITKRGQNVTFRCDPISEHNRLYWYRQTLGQGPEFLTYFQNEAQLEKSRLLSDRFSAERPKGSFSTLEIQRTEQGDSAMYLCASSASVGTDTQYFGPGTRLTVL.

This clone was observed once. V gene TRBV7-2 combines with J gene TRBJ1-5; 7 nucleotides align to TRBD1. The CDR3 length is 15 residues. Germline V gene sequence: CDR1 SGHTA, CDR2 FQGNSA. V gave up 5 bases and J gave up 0 bases; unmatched junction bases: 4. CDR3 coding DNA: TGTGCCAGCAGCCCCGGGACAGTTAGCAATCAGCCCCAGCATTTT. This sequence encodes CASSPGTVSNQPQHF.

The V call is TRBV11-1, the J call TRBJ1-5; TRBD1 is a possible D gene (5 bases). Germline V gene sequence: CDR1 SGHAT, CDR2 FQDESV (reference sequence). The CDR3 runs 14 residues. With 1 base removed from V and 3 bases from J, the gap between germline ends came to 7 bases. The CDR3, as DNA: TGTGCCAGCAGCTTAGGGGGGAACAATCAGCCCCAGCATTTT. Protein: CASSLGGNNQPQHF.

This clone is a singleton in its sample. V and J are TRBV9 and TRBJ2-7; 7 bases agree with TRBD1. The CDR3 totals 12 residues. J lost 11 bases, V lost 4 bases, and 9 bases had no gene match. CDR1 and CDR2 (germline): SGDLS, YYNGEE. The CDR3 bases are TGTGCCAGCAGCTTTCGACAGGGCAAGGAGTACGTC. Residues: CASSFRQGKEYV.

The gene calls are TRBV7-2 and TRBJ1-4, with D maybe TRBD1 (6 bases). Germline values: CDR1 SGHTA, CDR2 FQGNSA. V gave up 5 bases and J gave up 1 base, with 11 bases separating them. The CDR3 has 15 residues. This CDR3 reads CASSPNRETNEKLFF. The CDR3 DNA follows: TGTGCCAGCAGCCCAAACAGGGAAACTAATGAAAAACTGTTTTTT.

In its sample, this clone was seen once. The chain has TRBV18 and TRBJ2-5; maybe TRBD1 (6 bases). V was trimmed by 3 bases and J by 2 bases, leaving 16 bases between them. The CDR3 sequence is 16 residues long. CDR1 is KGHSH, CDR2 LQKENI, per germline. This CDR3 is CASSPGTPFDQETQYF. In nucleotides, the CDR3 is TGTGCCAGCTCACCGGGGACACCCTTTGATCAAGAGACCCAGTACTTC.

The V call is TRBV30, the J call TRBJ1-1, with D uncertain. Trimming took off 2 bases at V and 1 base at J, with 14 bases between the two ends. In germline, CDR1 is GTSNPN, CDR2 SVGIG (reference sequence). The CDR3 is made up of 15 amino acids. In nucleotides, the CDR3 is TGTGCCTGGAGTAAAGGCCCCTGGGGGAACACTGAAGCTTTCTTT. This sequence encodes CAWSKGPWGNTEAFF.

The chain is built from TRBV19 and TRBJ1-3; TRBD1 aligns across 7 bases. The CDR3 covers 14 residues. V shed 2 bases and J 2 bases; nucleotides not matched to a gene: 0. CDR1 and CDR2 from the germline V gene are LNHDA and SQIVND (reference sequence). The CDR3 loop is CASSITGAGNTIYF. As DNA, the CDR3 is TGTGCCAGTAGTATAACAGGGGCTGGAAACACCATATATTTT.

A few counts support this clone. V usage is TRBV11-2 and J usage is TRBJ2-2, with 9 bases that match TRBD1. The CDR3 consists of 14 residues. From germline, CDR1 is SGHAT and CDR2 FQNNGV. The trim removed 6 bases at V and 4 bases at J, leaving 3 bases unmatched. The CDR3 DNA follows: TGTGCCAGCAGTAGGACAGGGGTCACCGGGGAGCTGTTTTTT. Its translation: CASSRTGVTGELFF.

This sequence joins TRBV28 and TRBJ1-6, with TRBD1 matching over 9 bases. Trimming removed 3 bases from V and 9 bases from J; junction bases left unmatched: 12. Germline V gives CDR1 MDHEN, CDR2 SYDVKM. The CDR3 runs to 17 residues. The CDR3 is CASSFVGQGMKVSPLHF. In nucleotides, the CDR3 is TGTGCCAGCAGTTTTGTCGGACAGGGGATGAAAGTTTCACCCCTCCACTTT.

This chain links TRBV7-2 with TRBJ1-2; D perhaps matches TRBD1 (6 bases). The ends were cut back, 1 base at V and 8 bases at J, with 17 bases in the middle. The CDR3 has 15 amino acids. Germline CDR1 is SGHTA and CDR2 is FQGNSA. Here the CDR3 reads CASSLVRGHDGGYTF. Written as DNA, the CDR3 is TGTGCCAGCAGCTTAGTCAGGGGCCATGATGGGGGCTACACCTTC.

The chain links TRBV7-2 to TRBJ1-5, with D maybe TRBD1 (6 bases). Germline lookup yields CDR1 SGHTA and CDR2 FQGNSA. Trimming stripped 7 bases from V and 1 base from J, with 14 bases between. The CDR3 has 15 residues. CDR3 sequence reads: CASTPQGGSNQPQHF. The CDR3 nucleotides read TGTGCCAGCACTCCACAGGGTGGGAGCAATCAGCCCCAGCATTTT.

This clone was detected only a few times. V and J are TRBV3-1 (or the pseudogene TRBV3-2) and TRBJ1-1, with a weak D call TRBD1 (5 bases). V was cut by 0 bases and J by 6 bases, with 17 bases left in between. CDR1 LGHDT and CDR2 YNNKEL come from the germline V gene (reference sequence). This CDR3 has 16 residues. The CDR3 region has the DNA TGTGCCAGCAGCCAAGAATTCGGCAGGGAATGGGCTGAAGCTTTCTTT. Translated: CASSQEFGREWAEAFF.

The chain has TRBV5-4 and TRBJ1-1, with 9 nucleotides matching TRBD1. After removal of 5 bases from V and 1 base from J, the junction contained 12 bases not matched to a gene. The CDR3 runs 17 residues. From germline, CDR1 is SGHNT and CDR2 YYREEE (reference sequence). The CDR3 bases are TGTGCCAGCAGTTCCCGGGACAGGGATTCGGGGAACACTGAAGCTTTCTTT. Its translation: CASSSRDRDSGNTEAFF.

This clone was seen a handful of times. The chain couples TRBV28 to TRBJ1-2; D not resolved. Per the germline V gene, CDR1 is MDHEN and CDR2 is SYDVKM. V was pared by 3 bases and J by 4 bases, with 6 bases between. There are 12 residues in the CDR3. The DNA for the CDR3 is TGTGCCAGCAGTTTGAACATCTATGGCTACACCTTC. Its protein product is CASSLNIYGYTF.

The chain is built from TRBV12-3 or TRBV12-4 and TRBJ1-6; D is unclear. CDR3 length: 13 residues. V was cut by 6 bases and J by 7 bases, with 10 bases left in between. CDR3: CASRLNMNSPLHF. CDR3 nucleotides: TGTGCCAGCAGACTTAATATGAATTCACCCCTCCACTTT.

V usage is TRBV30 and J usage is TRBJ1-5; D ambiguous. In germline, CDR1 is GTSNPN, CDR2 SVGIG (reference sequence). The CDR3 loop spans 14 amino acids. Trimming removed 0 bases from V and 3 bases from J, with 9 bases in between. CDR3 sequence: CAWSVQHLNQPQHF. DNA for the CDR3: TGTGCCTGGAGTGTTCAACACCTCAATCAGCCCCAGCATTTT. The full variable domain, rest sourced from reference TRBV30 and TRBJ1-5, is SQTIHQWPATLVQPVGSPLSLECTVEGTSNPNLYWYRQAAGRGLQLLFYSVGIGQISSEVPQNLSASRPQDRQFILSSKKLLLSDSGFYLCAWSVQHLNQPQHFGDGTRLSIL.

This rearrangement joins TRBV2 to TRBJ2-7; 9 bases align to TRBD2. Unmatched junction bases numbered 5, after V lost 8 bases and J lost 3 bases. The CDR3 extends over 13 amino acids. Looked up from germline, CDR1 is SNHLY and CDR2 is FYNNEI. The CDR3, as DNA: TGTGCCAGCCAGAGACTAGCGGTCTACGAGCAGTACGTC. Its translation: CASQRLAVYEQYV.

The CDR3 nucleotides are TGTGCCAGCTCACCAGAGGGGCCTCGCATTCAGCCCCAGCATTTT. It is translated as CASSPEGPRIQPQHF. The chain combines TRBV18 with TRBJ1-5; D might be TRBD1 (5 bases). The V end was cut by 2 bases, the J end by 6 bases, with 14 bases between. This CDR3 is 15 amino acids long. CDR1 and CDR2 from the germline V gene are KGHSH and LQKENI.

CDR3 nucleotide sequence: TGTGCCAGCAGCCTGACGGGGACAGGGTTAGGAGGTGGCTACACCTTC. Amino acids: CASSLTGTGLGGGYTF. The chain has TRBV7-8 and TRBJ1-2, with 9 bases aligning to TRBD1. Germline V gives CDR1 SGHVS, CDR2 FQNEAQ. J lost 7 bases, V lost 5 bases, and 14 bases had no gene match. The CDR3 is 16 amino acids.

The chain employs TRBV6-5 and TRBJ2-5; 7 nucleotides agree with TRBD1. Germline CDR1 MNHEY, CDR2 SVGAGI. Trimming at V came to 5 bases and at J to 7 bases, leaving 7 bases not matched to a gene. The CDR3 length is 13 residues. CDR3 region: CASSRDSAGTQYF. As DNA, the CDR3 is TGTGCCAGCAGTCGGGACAGCGCGGGGACCCAGTACTTC.